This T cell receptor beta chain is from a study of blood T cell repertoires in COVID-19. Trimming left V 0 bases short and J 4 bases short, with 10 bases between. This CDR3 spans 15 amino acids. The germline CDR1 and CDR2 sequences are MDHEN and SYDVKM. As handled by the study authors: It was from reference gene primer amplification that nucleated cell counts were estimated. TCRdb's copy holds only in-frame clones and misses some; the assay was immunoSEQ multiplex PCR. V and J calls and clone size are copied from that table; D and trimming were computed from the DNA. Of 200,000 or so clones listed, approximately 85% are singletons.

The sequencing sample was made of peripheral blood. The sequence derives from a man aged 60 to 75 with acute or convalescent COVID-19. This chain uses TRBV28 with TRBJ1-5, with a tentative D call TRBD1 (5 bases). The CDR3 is CASSLWGGRNQPQHF. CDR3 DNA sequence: TGTGCCAGCAGTTTATGGGGGGGAAGGAATCAGCCCCAGCATTTT.